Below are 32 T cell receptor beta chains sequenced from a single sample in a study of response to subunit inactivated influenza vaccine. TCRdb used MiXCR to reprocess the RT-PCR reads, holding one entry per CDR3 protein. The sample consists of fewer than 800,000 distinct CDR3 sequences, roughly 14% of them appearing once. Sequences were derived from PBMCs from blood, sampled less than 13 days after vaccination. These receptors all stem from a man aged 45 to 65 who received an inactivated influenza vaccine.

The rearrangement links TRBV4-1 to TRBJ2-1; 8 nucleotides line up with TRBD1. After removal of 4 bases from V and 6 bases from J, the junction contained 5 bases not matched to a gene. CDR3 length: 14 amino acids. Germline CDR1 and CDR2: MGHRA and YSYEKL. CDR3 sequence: CASSLVTGGNEQFF. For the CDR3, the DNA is TGCGCCAGCAGCCTGGTCACAGGGGGCAATGAGCAGTTCTTC.

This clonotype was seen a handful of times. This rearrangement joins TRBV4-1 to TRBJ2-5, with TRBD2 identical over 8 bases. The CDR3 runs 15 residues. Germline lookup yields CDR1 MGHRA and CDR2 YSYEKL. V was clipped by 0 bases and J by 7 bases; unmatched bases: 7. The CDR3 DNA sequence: TGCGCCAGCAGCCAAGATCGGCCTAGCGGGTCGACCCAGTACTTC. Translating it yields CASSQDRPSGSTQYF.

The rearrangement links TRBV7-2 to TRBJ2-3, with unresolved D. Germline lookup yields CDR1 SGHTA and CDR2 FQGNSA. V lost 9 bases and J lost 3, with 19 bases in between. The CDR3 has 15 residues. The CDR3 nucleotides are TGTGCCAGTTTTTCATATAGGGCCGGGACAGATACGCAGTATTTT. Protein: CASFSYRAGTDTQYF.

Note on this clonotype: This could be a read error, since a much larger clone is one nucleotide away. The chain's CDR3 is CSWKGSYNEQYF. CDR3 nucleotide sequence: TGCAGCTGGAAGGGCTCCTACAATGAGCAGTACTTC. The chain links TRBV20-1 to TRBJ2-1; D remains unclear. The J call could be wrong; TRBJ2-7 is a better fit for the DNA end. The CDR3 has 12 amino acids. Germline CDR1 reads DFQATT; CDR2 reads SNEGSKA (reference sequence).

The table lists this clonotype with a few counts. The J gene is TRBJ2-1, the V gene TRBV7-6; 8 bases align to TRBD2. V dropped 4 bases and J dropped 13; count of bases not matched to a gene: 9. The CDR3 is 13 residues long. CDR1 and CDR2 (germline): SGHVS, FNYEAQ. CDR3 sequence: CASSSLNGLAQFF. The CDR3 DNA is TGTGCCAGCAGCTCCCTGAACGGACTAGCTCAGTTCTTC.

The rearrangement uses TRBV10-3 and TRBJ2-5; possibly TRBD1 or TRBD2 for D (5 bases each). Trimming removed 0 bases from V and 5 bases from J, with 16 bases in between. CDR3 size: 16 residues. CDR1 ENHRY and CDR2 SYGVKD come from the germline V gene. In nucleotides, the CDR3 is TGTGCCATCAGTGAGTCGAGGGGTCCGTCCGGGGAGACCCAGTACTTC. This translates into CAISESRGPSGETQYF.

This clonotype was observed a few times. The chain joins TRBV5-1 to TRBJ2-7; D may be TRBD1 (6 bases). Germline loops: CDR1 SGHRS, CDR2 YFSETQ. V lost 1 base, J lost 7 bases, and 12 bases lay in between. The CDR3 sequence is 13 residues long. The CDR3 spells CASSLSQGMEQYF. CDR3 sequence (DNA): TGCGCCAGCAGCTTGTCCCAGGGGATGGAGCAGTACTTC. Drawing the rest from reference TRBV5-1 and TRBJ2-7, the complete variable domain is KAGVTQTPRYLIKTRGQQVTLSCSPISGHRSVSWYQQTPGQGLQFLFEYFSETQRNKGNFPGRFSGRQFSNSRSEMNVSTLELGDSALYLCASSLSQGMEQYFGPGTRLTVT.

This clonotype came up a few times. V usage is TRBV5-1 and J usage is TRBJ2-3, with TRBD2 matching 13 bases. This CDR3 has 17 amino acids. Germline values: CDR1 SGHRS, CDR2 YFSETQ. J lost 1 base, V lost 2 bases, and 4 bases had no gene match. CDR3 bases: TGCGCCAGCAGCTTCAGTGGGACTAGCGGGGGCACAGATACGCAGTATTTT. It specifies CASSFSGTSGGTDTQYF.

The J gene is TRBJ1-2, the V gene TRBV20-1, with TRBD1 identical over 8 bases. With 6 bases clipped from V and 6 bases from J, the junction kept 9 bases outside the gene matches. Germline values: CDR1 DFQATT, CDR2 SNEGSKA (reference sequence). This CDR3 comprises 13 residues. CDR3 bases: TGCAGTGCCCGAGTGACAGGGGCAGATGGCTACACCTTC. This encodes CSARVTGADGYTF.

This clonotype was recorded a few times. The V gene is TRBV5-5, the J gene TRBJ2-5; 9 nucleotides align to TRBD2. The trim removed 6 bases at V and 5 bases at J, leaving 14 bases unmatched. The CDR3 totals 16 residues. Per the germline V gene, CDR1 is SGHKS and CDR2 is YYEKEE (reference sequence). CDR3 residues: CASTRQVRREGETQYF. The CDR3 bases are TGTGCCAGCACCCGCCAGGTGCGGCGGGAGGGCGAGACCCAGTACTTC.

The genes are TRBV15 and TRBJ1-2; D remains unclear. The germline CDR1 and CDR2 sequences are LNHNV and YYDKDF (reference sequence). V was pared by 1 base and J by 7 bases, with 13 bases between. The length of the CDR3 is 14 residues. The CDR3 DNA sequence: TGTGCCACCAGCAGAGTCAGTTGGACTGCTGGCTACACCTTC. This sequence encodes CATSRVSWTAGYTF.

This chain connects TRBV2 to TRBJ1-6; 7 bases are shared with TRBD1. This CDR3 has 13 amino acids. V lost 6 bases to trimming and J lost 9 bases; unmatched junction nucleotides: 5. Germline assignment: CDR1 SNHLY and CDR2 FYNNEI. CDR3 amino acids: CASRGQVASPLHF. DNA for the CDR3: TGTGCCAGCAGAGGACAGGTCGCTTCACCCCTCCACTTT.

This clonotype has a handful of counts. The CDR3 region is CASSLSTGGLSSYEQYF. CDR3 DNA sequence: TGTGCCAGCAGTTTAAGTACAGGGGGCCTTAGCTCCTACGAGCAGTACTTC. This chain connects TRBV12-3 or TRBV12-4 to TRBJ2-7, with 9 bases matching TRBD1. Unmatched junction bases numbered 8, after V lost 2 bases and J lost 0 bases. CDR3 length: 17 residues.

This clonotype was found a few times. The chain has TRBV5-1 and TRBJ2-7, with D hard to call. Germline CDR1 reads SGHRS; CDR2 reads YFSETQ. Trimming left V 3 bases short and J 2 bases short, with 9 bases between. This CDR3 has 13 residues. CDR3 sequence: CASSSQDAYEQYF. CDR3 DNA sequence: TGCGCCAGCAGCTCCCAGGACGCCTACGAGCAGTACTTC.

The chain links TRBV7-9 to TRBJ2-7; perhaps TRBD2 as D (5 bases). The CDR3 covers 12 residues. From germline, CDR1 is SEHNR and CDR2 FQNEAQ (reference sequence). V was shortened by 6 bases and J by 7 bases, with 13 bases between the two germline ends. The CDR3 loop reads CASRLERGEQYF. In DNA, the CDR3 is TGTGCCAGCAGACTAGAGCGTGGGGAGCAGTACTTC.

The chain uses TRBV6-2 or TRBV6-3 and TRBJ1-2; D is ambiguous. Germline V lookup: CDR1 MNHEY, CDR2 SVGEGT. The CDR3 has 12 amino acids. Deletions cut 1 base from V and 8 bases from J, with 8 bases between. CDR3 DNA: TGTGCCAGCAGTTACTTGTTGAGCGGCTACACCTTC. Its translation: CASSYLLSGYTF.

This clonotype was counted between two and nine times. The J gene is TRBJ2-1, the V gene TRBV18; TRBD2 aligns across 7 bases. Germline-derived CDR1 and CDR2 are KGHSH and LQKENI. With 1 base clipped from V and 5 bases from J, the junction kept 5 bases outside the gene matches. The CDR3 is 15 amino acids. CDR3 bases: TGTGCCAGCTCACCACTTCTTCTAGCGGACAATGAGCAGTTCTTC. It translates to CASSPLLLADNEQFF.

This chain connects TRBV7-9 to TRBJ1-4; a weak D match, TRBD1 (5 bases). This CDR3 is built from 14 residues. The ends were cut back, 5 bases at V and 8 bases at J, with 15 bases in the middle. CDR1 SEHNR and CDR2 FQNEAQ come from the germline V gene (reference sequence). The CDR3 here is CASSPRQTSEKLFF. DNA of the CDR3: TGTGCCAGCAGCCCCCGACAGACCAGCGAAAAACTGTTTTTT.

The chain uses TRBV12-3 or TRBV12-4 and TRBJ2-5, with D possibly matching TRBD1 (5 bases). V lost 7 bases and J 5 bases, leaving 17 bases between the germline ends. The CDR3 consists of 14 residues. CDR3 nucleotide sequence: TGTGCCAGCACCATGACAGTCCCCCCGGAGACCCAGTACTTC. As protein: CASTMTVPPETQYF.

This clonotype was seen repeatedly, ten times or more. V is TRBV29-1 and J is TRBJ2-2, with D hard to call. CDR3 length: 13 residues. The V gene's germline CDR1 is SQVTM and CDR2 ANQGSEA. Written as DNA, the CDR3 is TGCATCGCCCGGGCAGGGAACACCGGGGAGCTGTTTTTT. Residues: CIARAGNTGELFF.

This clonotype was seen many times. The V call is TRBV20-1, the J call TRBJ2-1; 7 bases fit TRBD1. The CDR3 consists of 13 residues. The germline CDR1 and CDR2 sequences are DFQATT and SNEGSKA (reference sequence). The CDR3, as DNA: TGCAGGGGACCGGGACAGACGAACAATGAGCAGTTCTTC. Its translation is CRGPGQTNNEQFF.

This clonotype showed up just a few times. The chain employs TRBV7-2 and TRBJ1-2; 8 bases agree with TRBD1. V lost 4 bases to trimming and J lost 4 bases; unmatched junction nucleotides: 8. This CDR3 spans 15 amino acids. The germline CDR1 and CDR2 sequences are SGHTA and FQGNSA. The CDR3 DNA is TGTGCCAGCAGCTCAGACAGGGGCGTCTTCTATGGCTACACCTTC. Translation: CASSSDRGVFYGYTF.

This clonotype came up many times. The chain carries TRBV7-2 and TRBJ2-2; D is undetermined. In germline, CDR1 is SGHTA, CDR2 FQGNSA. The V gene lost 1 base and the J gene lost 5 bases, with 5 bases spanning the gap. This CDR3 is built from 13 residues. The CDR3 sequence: CASSLDWTGELFF. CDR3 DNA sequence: TGTGCCAGCAGCTTAGATTGGACCGGGGAGCTGTTTTTT.

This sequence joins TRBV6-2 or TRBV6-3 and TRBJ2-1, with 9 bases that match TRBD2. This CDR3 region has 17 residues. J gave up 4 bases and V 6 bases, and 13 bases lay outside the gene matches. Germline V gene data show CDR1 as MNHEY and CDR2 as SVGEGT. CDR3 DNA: TGTGCCAGCAGGCCGTCAGTAGCGGGAGTAAGTTACAATGAGCAGTTCTTC. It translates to CASRPSVAGVSYNEQFF.

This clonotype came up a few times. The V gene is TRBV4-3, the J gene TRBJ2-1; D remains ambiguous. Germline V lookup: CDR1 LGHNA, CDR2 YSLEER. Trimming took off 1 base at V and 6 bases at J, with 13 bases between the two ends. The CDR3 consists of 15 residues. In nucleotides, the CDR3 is TGCGCCAGCAGCCAAGCCCTAATTCCGCGCAATGAGCAGTTCTTC. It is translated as CASSQALIPRNEQFF.

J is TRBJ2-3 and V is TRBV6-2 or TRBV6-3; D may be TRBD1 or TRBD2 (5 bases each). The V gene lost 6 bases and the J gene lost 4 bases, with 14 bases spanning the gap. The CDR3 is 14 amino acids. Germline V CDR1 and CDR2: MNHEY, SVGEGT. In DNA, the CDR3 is TGTGCCAGCAGCACGGGGCATGGGGCAGATACGCAGTATTTT. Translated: CASSTGHGADTQYF.

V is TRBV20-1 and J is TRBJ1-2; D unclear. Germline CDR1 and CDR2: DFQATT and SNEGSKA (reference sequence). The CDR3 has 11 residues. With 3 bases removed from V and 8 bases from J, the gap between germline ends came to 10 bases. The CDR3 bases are TGCAGTGCTAGTCTTGCGGAGGGCTACACCTTC. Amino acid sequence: CSASLAEGYTF.

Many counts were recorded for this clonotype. The CDR3 loop reads CASSLSFQGTTDTQYF. As DNA, the CDR3 is TGTGCCAGCAGCTTAAGTTTCCAGGGCACTACAGATACGCAGTATTTT. The chain uses TRBV7-8 and TRBJ2-3, with a possible D match to TRBD1 (5 bases). The CDR3 runs 16 residues. The V gene's germline CDR1 is SGHVS and CDR2 FQNEAQ. With 2 bases removed from V and 3 bases from J, the gap between germline ends came to 15 bases.

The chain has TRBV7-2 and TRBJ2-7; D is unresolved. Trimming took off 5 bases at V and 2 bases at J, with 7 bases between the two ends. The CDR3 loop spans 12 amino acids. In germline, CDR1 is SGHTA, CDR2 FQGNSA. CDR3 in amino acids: CASSQMTYEQYF. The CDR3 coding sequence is TGTGCCAGCAGCCAGATGACCTACGAGCAGTACTTC.

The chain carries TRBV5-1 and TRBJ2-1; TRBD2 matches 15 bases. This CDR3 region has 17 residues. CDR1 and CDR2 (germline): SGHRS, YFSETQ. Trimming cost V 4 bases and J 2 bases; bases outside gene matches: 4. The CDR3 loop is CASSGGLAGGPYNEQFF. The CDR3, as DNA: TGCGCCAGCAGCGGGGGACTAGCGGGGGGCCCCTACAATGAGCAGTTCTTC. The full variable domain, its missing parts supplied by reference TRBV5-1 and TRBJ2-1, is KAGVTQTPRYLIKTRGQQVTLSCSPISGHRSVSWYQQTPGQGLQFLFEYFSETQRNKGNFPGRFSGRQFSNSRSEMNVSTLELGDSALYLCASSGGLAGGPYNEQFFGPGTRLTVL.

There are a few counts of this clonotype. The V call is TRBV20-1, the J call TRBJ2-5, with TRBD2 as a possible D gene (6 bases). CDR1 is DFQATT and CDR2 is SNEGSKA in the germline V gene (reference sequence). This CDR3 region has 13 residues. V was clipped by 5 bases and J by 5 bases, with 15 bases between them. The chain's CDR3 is CSAAEGLRETQYF. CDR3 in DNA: TGCAGTGCTGCGGAGGGACTCCGCGAGACCCAGTACTTC.

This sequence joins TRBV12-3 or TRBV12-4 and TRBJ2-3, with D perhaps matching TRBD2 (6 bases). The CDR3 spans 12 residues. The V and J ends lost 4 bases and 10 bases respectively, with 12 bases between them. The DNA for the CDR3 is TGTGCCAGCAGTTGGACGCGCGGGGCGCAGTATTTT. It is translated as CASSWTRGAQYF.